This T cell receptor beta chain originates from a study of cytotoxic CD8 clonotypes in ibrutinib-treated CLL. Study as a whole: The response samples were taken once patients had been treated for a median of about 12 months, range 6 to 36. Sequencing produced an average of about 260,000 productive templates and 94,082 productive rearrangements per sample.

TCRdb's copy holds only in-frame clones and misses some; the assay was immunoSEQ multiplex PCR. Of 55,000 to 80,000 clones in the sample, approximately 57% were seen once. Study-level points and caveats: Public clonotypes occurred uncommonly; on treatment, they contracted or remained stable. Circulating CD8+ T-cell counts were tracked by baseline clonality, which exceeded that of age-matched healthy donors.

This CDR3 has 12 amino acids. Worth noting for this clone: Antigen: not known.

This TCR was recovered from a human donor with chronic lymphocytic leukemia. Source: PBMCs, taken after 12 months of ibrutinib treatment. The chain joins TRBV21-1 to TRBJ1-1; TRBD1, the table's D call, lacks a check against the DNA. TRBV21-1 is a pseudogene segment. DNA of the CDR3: TGTGCCAGCGGTCCGGGGACATATTGGGCTTTCTTT. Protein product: CASGPGTYWAFF.